The present T cell receptor beta chain was sequenced within a study of blood T cell repertoires in COVID-19. Study context: The United States, Italy and Spain were the sources of the acute and convalescent COVID-19 samples. Sources were T cells, B-cell-depleted T cells, or PBMCs; the material itself was cDNA or gDNA.

This clone turned up a few times. The germline gives CDR1 LGHNA, CDR2 YSLEER. V lost 0 bases and J lost 2, with 14 bases in between. CDR3 size: 16 residues. Authors' analysis steps: Nucleated cell number was recorded as an estimate derived from reference gene primer amplification. Repertoires were generated with immunoSEQ multiplex PCR, while TCRdb's copy carries only in-frame clones and drops some. D and trimming come from the DNA, and the V and J calls and clone size come from that table. The sample includes 20,000 to 30,000 clones, about 90% of them seen just once. The V call is TRBV4-3, the J call TRBJ2-7, with a tentative D call TRBD2 (5 bases). Sequenced sample: peripheral blood. The sequence was collected from a man between 65 and 85 years old with acute or convalescent COVID-19. CDR3 loop: CASSQDWRTVAYEQYF. The CDR3 DNA is TGCGCCAGCAGCCAAGATTGGAGGACGGTTGCCTACGAGCAGTACTTC.